The present TCR beta chain was sequenced within a study of beta chain features in type 1 diabetes. For the study at large: Summed over all samples, the examined sorted cells came to roughly 110,000,000.

Every bit of the isolated RNA underwent reverse transcription, so sequencing read expressed TCRB transcripts. The data were produced by immunoSEQ multiplex PCR, yet TCRdb's version contains in-frame clones alone and is incomplete. The table lists fewer than 200,000 clones, approximately 13% of them singletons. Study findings and constraints: Moderate yet significant TCRB CDR3 shortening was seen in Type 1 diabetes patients in all four CD4+ subsets. Reduced insertions and increased deletions marked VDJ junctions in type 1 diabetes patients.

Germline V gene data show CDR1 as SGHVS and CDR2 as FQNEAQ. Trimming took 5 bases from V and 10 from J; bases not matched to a gene: 10. The CDR3 is made up of 14 amino acids. There are a few counts of this clone. Its antigen is unidentified. The chain links TRBV7-8 to TRBJ1-2; 10 bases are shared with TRBD1. Material: central memory CD4+ T cells from blood. This receptor was taken from a young woman in good health. DNA of the CDR3: TGTGCCAGCAGCACCACCGGGACAGGGGTTGTCTACACCTTC. The encoded protein is CASSTTGTGVVYTF. Combining the CDR3 with reference TRBV7-8 and TRBJ1-2 gives the whole variable domain GAGVSQSPRYKVAKRGQDVALRCDPISGHVSLFWYQQALGQGPEFLTYFQNEAQLDKSGLPSDRFFAERPEGSVSTLKIQRTQQEDSAVYLCASSTTGTGVVYTFGSGTRLTVV.